This T cell receptor beta chain appears in the sequencing data of a study of shared clonotypes between healthy human individuals. Background on the study: The composition of the donors was a couple of women and a few men aged 18 to 49.

Study-wide results and caveats: Represented diversity, genetic and exposure-history alike, was limited by few donors. Non-shared clonotypes displayed generation probabilities falling below those of clonotypes present in all four donors.

About this clone itself: The antigen is unknown.

Replicate PCRs run on sorted subsets employed about 220 ng DNA, 30,000 to 35,000 T cell genomes. Produced via immunoSEQ multiplex PCR; TCRdb's table is partial and in-frame only. Here the sample spans some 1,100,000 clones, approximately 80% being singletons. Sequencing was carried out using memory CD4+ T cells from PBMCs. Subset specified: CD45RA-negative fraction. The origin of this receptor is a man between 18 and 35 years old in good health. Some clones in this sample may be carry-over from other donors' samples.

The CDR3 DNA sequence: TGTGCCAGCAGTGTAGGGGAGAATAATTCACCCCTCCACTTT. As protein: CASSVGENNSPLHF. The genes are TRBV6-1 and TRBJ1-6; D possibly corresponds to TRBD1 (5 bases). Germline values: CDR1 MNHNS, CDR2 SASEGT. The CDR3 has 14 residues. V lost 4 bases and J lost 5, with 9 bases in between.